These 6 T cell receptor beta chains share one sample of origin, sequenced in a study of graft-versus-host responses after intestinal transplantation (dated by TCRdb to the early 2020s). Their specific antigens are unknown. Library preparation employed the immunoSEQ multiplex PCR assay. In TCRdb, the immuneACCESS table is reduced to in-frame sequences with V and J assigned. These tables do not hold every clone; where another copy was compared, an unresolved V gene accounts for under half, and the others remain unexplained. The sample contains 84,000 or so clones, 80% to 90% of them found a single time. The leading ten clones occupy around 8.6% of the sample. The sample's time point, from its label and the paper: cells obtained before transplantation from donor or recipient. The sequenced sample was unstimulated CD8+ T cells sorted from spleen or lymph node cells, obtained before transplant. These receptors originate from a human donor who was the organ donor for an intestinal transplant.

The chain is built from TRBV7-3 and TRBJ1-1; D remains unclear. V lost 2 bases and J lost 5, with 9 bases in between. The CDR3 is 13 residues long. In germline, CDR1 is SGHTA, CDR2 FQGTGA. CDR3 region: CASSLLLGTEAFF. The CDR3 DNA reads TGTGCCAGCAGCTTATTGTTAGGAACTGAAGCTTTCTTT.

The genes are TRBV15 and TRBJ1-1; D is uncertain. The V gene lost 0 bases and the J gene lost 6 bases, with 8 bases spanning the gap. Germline values: CDR1 LNHNV, CDR2 YYDKDF (reference sequence). CDR3 length: 13 residues. The CDR3 DNA follows: TGTGCCACCAGCAGAGACAGCCCCGCTGAAGCTTTCTTT. It translates to CATSRDSPAEAFF.

The chain couples TRBV4-2 to TRBJ1-6; D might be TRBD1 (6 bases). This CDR3 is 16 amino acids long. The V end was cut by 3 bases, the J end by 7 bases, with 16 bases between. The germline CDR1 and CDR2 sequences are LGHNA and YNFKEQ. The DNA of the CDR3 is TGTGCCAGCAGCCACGTCCGGAACAGGGTCAATTCACCCCTCCACTTT. Translated: CASSHVRNRVNSPLHF.

The rearrangement uses TRBV10-3 and TRBJ1-2; no clear D gene. Germline lookup yields CDR1 ENHRY and CDR2 SYGVKD. V was shortened by 8 bases and J by 2 bases, with 9 bases between the two germline ends. The length of the CDR3 is 12 residues. This chain's CDR3 is CAIRNRNYGYTF. The DNA for the CDR3 is TGTGCCATCCGCAACAGAAACTATGGCTACACCTTC.

The chain uses TRBV4-1 and TRBJ2-7; D ambiguous. Germline values: CDR1 MGHRA, CDR2 YSYEKL. Trimming removed 0 bases at V and 2 bases at J, with 14 bases between. This CDR3 is 16 amino acids long. This CDR3 is CASSQEGPRGTYEQYF. Written as DNA, the CDR3 is TGCGCCAGCAGCCAAGAAGGTCCGCGCGGCACCTACGAGCAGTACTTC.

This clone was seen once. The chain is built from TRBV7-9 and TRBJ2-3, with TRBD2 matching over 10 bases. This CDR3 is built from 15 residues. Unmatched junction bases numbered 4, after V lost 1 base and J lost 6 bases. Germline-derived CDR1 and CDR2 are SEHNR and FQNEAQ (reference sequence). The CDR3 loop reads CASSLVTSGDDTQYF. The CDR3 nucleotides are TGTGCCAGCAGCTTAGTAACTAGCGGGGACGATACGCAGTATTTT.